Presented here are 11 T cell receptor beta chains from one specimen sequenced in a study of T cells in Graves' hyperthyroidism and ophthalmopathy. The CDR3 regions of TCR beta were amplified from RNA transcripts. Researchers ran a first-round RT-PCR on the TCR CDR3 using the HTBI primer set. From the multiplex PCR reads, TCRdb called clonotypes with MiXCR, one entry per CDR3 protein. The profile shows approximately 420,000 distinct CDR3 sequences, roughly 13% of them singletons. Input material: blood. The receptor source for this set is a woman younger than 35 with Graves' hyperthyroidism.

This clonotype was seen at least ten times. The chain recombines TRBV30 with TRBJ1-2, with D maybe TRBD1 (5 bases). Trimming took 0 bases from V and 3 from J, leaving 14 bases between them. Germline assignment: CDR1 GTSNPN and CDR2 SVGIG (reference sequence). This CDR3 is built from 15 residues. The CDR3: CAWSVLGAEDYGYTF. The CDR3 DNA sequence: TGTGCCTGGAGTGTACTAGGGGCCGAGGACTATGGCTACACCTTC. Drawing the rest from reference TRBV30 and TRBJ1-2, the complete variable domain is SQTIHQWPATLVQPVGSPLSLECTVEGTSNPNLYWYRQAAGRGLQLLFYSVGIGQISSEVPQNLSASRPQDRQFILSSKKLLLSDSGFYLCAWSVLGAEDYGYTFGSGTRLTVV.

Many counts were recorded for this clonotype. Here the CDR3 DNA reads TGCGCCAGCAGCCCGGGGGACCTCACAGATACGCAGTATTTT. This sequence encodes CASSPGDLTDTQYF. This chain joins TRBV5-1 and TRBJ2-3; the D gene is possibly TRBD2 (6 bases). Germline CDR1 and CDR2: SGHRS and YFSETQ. The CDR3 has 14 amino acids. V shed 4 bases and J shed 2 bases, with 11 bases lying between them.

DNA for the CDR3: TGTGCCAGCAGTGACGGGACCTTGAACACTGAAGCTTTCTTT. Translated, it gives CASSDGTLNTEAFF. The chain has TRBV6-1 and TRBJ1-1; TRBD1 might be the D (5 bases). CDR3 length: 14 residues. Germline loops: CDR1 MNHNS, CDR2 SASEGT. The V end was cut by 3 bases, the J end by 0 bases, with 8 bases between.

This clonotype was seen ten or more times. The chain combines TRBV5-1 with TRBJ1-5, with D possibly being TRBD1 (5 bases). Trimming took 0 bases from V and 1 from J, leaving 8 bases between them. Germline CDR1 is SGHRS and CDR2 is YFSETQ. The CDR3 is made up of 15 amino acids. The CDR3 DNA reads TGCGCCAGCAGCTTGGCAGGGAAGAGCAATCAGCCCCAGCATTTT. Protein product: CASSLAGKSNQPQHF. The whole variable domain, remainder taken from reference TRBV5-1 and TRBJ1-5, is KAGVTQTPRYLIKTRGQQVTLSCSPISGHRSVSWYQQTPGQGLQFLFEYFSETQRNKGNFPGRFSGRQFSNSRSEMNVSTLELGDSALYLCASSLAGKSNQPQHFGDGTRLSIL.

This chain links TRBV4-1 with TRBJ1-1; D perhaps matches TRBD1 (5 bases). Trimming cost V 4 bases and J 5 bases, with 11 bases left between them. The germline CDR1 and CDR2 sequences are MGHRA and YSYEKL. CDR3 length equals 13 residues. CDR3 loop: CASSLWSGTEAFF. The CDR3 nucleotides are TGCGCCAGCAGCCTCTGGTCAGGGACTGAAGCTTTCTTT.

There are many counts of this clonotype. The chain is built from TRBV12-3 or TRBV12-4 and TRBJ2-5; 8 nucleotides line up with TRBD1. The length of the CDR3 is 14 residues. Unmatched junction bases numbered 4, after V lost 6 bases and J lost 1 base. CDR3 protein: CASREGQVQETQYF. For the CDR3, the DNA is TGTGCCAGCAGGGAGGGACAGGTCCAAGAGACCCAGTACTTC.

The chain carries TRBV20-1 and TRBJ2-5; TRBD2 matches 11 bases. V gave up 3 bases and J gave up 0 bases; unmatched junction bases: 0. This CDR3 is built from 14 residues. Per the germline V gene, CDR1 is DFQATT and CDR2 is SNEGSKA (reference sequence). This CDR3 reads CSARGLADQETQYF. CDR3 coding DNA: TGCAGTGCTAGGGGACTAGCGGACCAAGAGACCCAGTACTTC.

This clonotype was observed at least ten times. The J gene is TRBJ2-3, the V gene TRBV12-3 or TRBV12-4; D is possibly TRBD2 (6 bases). This CDR3 spans 15 amino acids. V lost 6 bases and J 1 base, leaving 14 bases between the germline ends. CDR3 sequence reads: CASRGWGLGTDTQYF. The CDR3 DNA follows: TGTGCCAGCAGGGGTTGGGGACTGGGCACAGATACGCAGTATTTT.

This sequence joins TRBV6-1 and TRBJ1-4; TRBD1 agrees at 7 bases. Trimming at V came to 5 bases and at J to 4 bases, leaving 7 bases not matched to a gene. Germline V gene sequence: CDR1 MNHNS, CDR2 SASEGT. The CDR3 sequence is 15 residues long. The DNA for the CDR3 is TGTGCCAGCAGTAGAGACAGGGTCGATAATGAAAAACTGTTTTTT. This codes for CASSRDRVDNEKLFF.

In its sample, this clonotype was seen many times. The chain recombines TRBV7-3 with TRBJ2-3, with a weak D call TRBD1 (8 bases). The V end lost 3 bases, the J end lost 4 bases, and 14 bases lay between the germline ends. This CDR3 has 15 residues. CDR1 is SGHTA and CDR2 is FQGTGA in the germline V gene. CDR3 region: CASSFGQGGSDTQYF. The CDR3 bases are TGTGCCAGCAGCTTTGGACAGGGAGGGTCAGATACGCAGTATTTT.

This clonotype was detected many times. The gene calls are TRBV20-1 and TRBJ2-3, with D perhaps TRBD2 (5 bases). Trimming removed 1 base at V and 2 bases at J, with 7 bases between. The CDR3 is 13 residues long. From germline, CDR1 is DFQATT and CDR2 SNEGSKA (reference sequence). This CDR3 reads CSARAGTTDTQYF. For the CDR3, the DNA is TGCAGTGCTAGAGCGGGAACCACAGATACGCAGTATTTT.